This paragraph reports one T cell receptor (beta chain). No antigen is known for it. According to the study, genomic DNA was the template for TCR beta VDJ and CDR3 profiling. MiXCR, run by TCRdb on the reads, gives a single entry per CDR3 protein. The sample includes under 150,000 distinct CDR3 sequences, more than 35% of them seen just once. This specimen comes from a study of CD8+CD57+ T cells in acquired aplastic anemia. Study-level background: CD4+ and CD8+ cells, once sorted, gave DNA averaging about 3 ug. Healthy donors yielded around 11 million CD4+ cell reads on average. Findings and caveats of the study: A significant difference in CD8+ Simpson's diversity between patients and controls was not found. Found in both controls and patients were around 30 CD8+ CDR3 sequences.

The sample was sorted CD4+, CD8+, or CD8+CD57+ T cells (not recorded which) from PBMCs. The clonotype comes from a human donor in good health, serving as a control.

For the CDR3, the DNA is TGTGCCAGCAGCGCTAGCCTAGATACGCAGTATTTT. Translated: CASSASLDTQYF. The chain carries TRBV9 and TRBJ2-3; maybe TRBD2 (5 bases). The CDR3 covers 12 residues. V shed 3 bases and J shed 5 bases, with 7 bases lying between them. Looked up from germline, CDR1 is SGDLS and CDR2 is YYNGEE.